The 23 T cell receptor beta chains listed next were all sequenced from one sample in a study of blood T cells in healthy people across ages. The second PCR ran roughly 6 to 11 cycles with a sample-barcoded 5' primer and J-beta primers. MiXCR, applied by TCRdb to the 5' RACE reads, yields one record per CDR3 protein. The table lists fewer than 800,000 distinct CDR3 sequences, roughly 32% of them singletons. Material: blood. The receptors come from a woman older than 75 in good health.

This clonotype occurred a few times. The rearrangement uses TRBV24-1 and TRBJ2-2; TRBD2 is a possible D gene (5 bases). Trimming took 4 bases from V and 2 from J, leaving 10 bases between them. The CDR3 loop spans 15 amino acids. Germline V gene data show CDR1 as KGHDR and CDR2 as SFDVKD. The CDR3 is CATSEPRENTGELFF. CDR3 DNA sequence: TGTGCCACCAGTGAACCCCGGGAAAACACCGGGGAGCTGTTTTTT.

Comment on this clonotype: A much larger clonotype is one base distant, so this may be a read error. V and J are TRBV5-1 and TRBJ2-1; TRBD1 aligns across 8 bases. The junction had 10 bases not matched to a gene; V was cut back by 9 bases and J by 5 bases. The CDR3 is made up of 14 amino acids. Germline V gene sequence: CDR1 SGHRS, CDR2 YFSETQ. In DNA, the CDR3 is TGCGCCACCCGGAGGGCAGGGGGCCACAATGAGCAGTTCTTC. This codes for CATRRAGGHNEQFF. Using reference TRBV5-1 and TRBJ2-1 for the parts outside the CDR3, the full variable domain is KAGVTQTPRYLIKTRGQQVTLSCSPISGHRSVSWYQQTPGQGLQFLFEYFSETQRNKGNFPGRFSGRQFSNSRSEMNVSTLELGDSALYLCATRRAGGHNEQFFGPGTRLTVL.

With regard to this clonotype: Given a much more abundant clone one base away, this may be a read error. The chain carries TRBV6-1 and TRBJ2-7; TRBD2 agrees at 10 bases. Per germline, CDR1 MNHNS and CDR2 SASEGT. The CDR3 runs 16 residues. The CDR3 here is CAGSEAGGTRTYEQYF. The CDR3 DNA reads TGTGCCGGCAGTGAAGCGGGGGGGACAAGAACCTACGAGCAGTACTTC.

The rearrangement joins TRBV19 to TRBJ1-6, with no clear D. The V gene's germline CDR1 is LNHDA and CDR2 SQIVND (reference sequence). Deletions cut 9 bases from V and 5 bases from J, with 11 bases between. This CDR3 is 13 amino acids long. CDR3 region: CASRSGNNSPLHF. The CDR3 region has the DNA TGTGCCAGCCGAAGTGGGAATAATTCACCCCTCCACTTT.

This clonotype was counted ten times or more. The chain employs TRBV19 and TRBJ2-7, with a tentative D call TRBD1 (6 bases). V lost 5 bases to trimming and J lost 2 bases, with 13 bases between them. In germline, CDR1 is LNHDA, CDR2 SQIVND (reference sequence). The CDR3 contains 14 residues. The CDR3 coding sequence is TGTGCCAGTAGTCACAGGGCCCGTACCTACGAGCAGTACTTC. Translating it yields CASSHRARTYEQYF.

The J gene is TRBJ1-2, the V gene TRBV5-5; D uncertain. The CDR3 is made up of 15 amino acids. Trimming removed 0 bases at V and 2 bases at J, with 11 bases between. Per the germline V gene, CDR1 is SGHKS and CDR2 is YYEKEE (reference sequence). CDR3 DNA: TGTGCCAGCAGCTTGGGGCCAGACGAAAACTATGGCTACACCTTC. This gives the protein CASSLGPDENYGYTF.

This clonotype was counted many times. The gene calls are TRBV20-1 and TRBJ2-7, with D tentatively TRBD1 (6 bases). The germline gives CDR1 DFQATT, CDR2 SNEGSKA (reference sequence). There are 13 residues in the CDR3. V lost 6 bases, J lost 0 bases, and 12 bases lay in between. CDR3 protein: CSAPTGTSYEQYF. The CDR3 DNA reads as TGCAGTGCCCCGACAGGAACCTCCTACGAGCAGTACTTC.

Remarks on this clonotype: This could be a read error, since a much larger clone is one nucleotide away. This chain connects TRBV3-1 to TRBJ2-5; D may be TRBD1 or TRBD2 (5 bases each). From germline, CDR1 is LGHDT and CDR2 YNNKEL (reference sequence). V lost 6 bases, J lost 7 bases, and 27 bases lay in between. This CDR3 region has 17 residues. CDR3 sequence reads: CASSLGQKEVIGGTQYF. The CDR3 DNA is TGTGCCAGCAGTTTAGGGCAAAAGGAGGTCATTGGGGGGACCCAGTACTTC.

With regard to this clonotype: Possible read error: a much larger clone is one base away. V gene TRBV15 combines with J gene TRBJ1-4; D unresolved. This CDR3 is 14 amino acids long. Deletions cut 1 base from V and 8 bases from J, with 11 bases between. Germline CDR1 is LNHNV and CDR2 is YYDKDF (reference sequence). The CDR3 nucleotides read TGTGCCACCAGCAGAGGCGGAGTAGGGGAAAAACTGTTTTTT. As protein: CATSRGGVGEKLFF. The full variable domain, rest sourced from reference TRBV15 and TRBJ1-4, is DAMVIQNPRYQVTQFGKPVTLSCSQTLNHNVMYWYQQKSSQAPKLLFHYYDKDFNNEADTPDNFQSRRPNTSFCFLDIRSPGLGDTAMYLCATSRGGVGEKLFFGSGTQLSVL.

A single count supports this clonotype. The chain uses TRBV5-1 and TRBJ2-3, with TRBD2 matching 8 bases. Germline V gene lookup returns CDR1 SGHRS and CDR2 YFSETQ. The CDR3 has 15 residues. V was pared by 4 bases and J by 0 bases, with 4 bases of the junction left unmatched. Written as DNA, the CDR3 is TGCGCCAGCAGCATTCAGCGGGGGAGCACAGATACGCAGTATTTT. Its protein product is CASSIQRGSTDTQYF.

J is TRBJ2-5 and V is TRBV4-2; the D gene is possibly TRBD2 (5 bases). V lost 1 base and J 2 bases, leaving 11 bases between the germline ends. The germline V gene encodes CDR1 LGHNA and CDR2 YNFKEQ. The CDR3 has 15 amino acids. The CDR3 coding sequence is TGTGCCAGCAGCCAAGGCCCCCGGAGGCAAGAGACCCAGTACTTC. Protein product: CASSQGPRRQETQYF.

This clonotype was observed a few times. This rearrangement joins TRBV20-1 to TRBJ1-2; 9 nucleotides align to TRBD1. The length of the CDR3 is 12 residues. Germline CDR1 and CDR2: DFQATT and SNEGSKA (reference sequence). Trimming cost V 5 bases and J 4 bases; bases outside gene matches: 2. Here the CDR3 reads CSAETGGYGYTF. CDR3 DNA: TGCAGTGCTGAGACAGGGGGCTATGGCTACACCTTC.

V and J are TRBV18 and TRBJ1-1; D might be TRBD1 (6 bases). This CDR3 comprises 15 residues. V was cut by 3 bases and J by 1 base, with 12 bases left in between. CDR1 is KGHSH, CDR2 LQKENI, per germline. The CDR3 here is CASSPVDRANTEAFF. The CDR3 bases are TGTGCCAGCTCACCTGTGGACAGAGCGAACACTGAAGCTTTCTTT.

This clonotype occurred many times. The genes are TRBV7-9 and TRBJ2-5; D call uncertain. V dropped 3 bases and J dropped 2 bases, with 16 bases sitting between them. There are 16 residues in the CDR3. Germline-derived CDR1 and CDR2 are SEHNR and FQNEAQ (reference sequence). CDR3 region: CASSFRSSLNQETQYF. CDR3 coding DNA: TGTGCCAGCAGCTTCCGGTCTTCCTTAAATCAAGAGACCCAGTACTTC.

This clonotype was detected ten times or more. The chain recombines TRBV9 with TRBJ1-2, with D possibly matching TRBD1 (6 bases). The germline gives CDR1 SGDLS, CDR2 YYNGEE. V dropped 4 bases and J dropped 8 bases, with 15 bases sitting between them. The CDR3 sequence is 13 residues long. In DNA form, the CDR3 reads TGTGCCAGCAGCTCCTCCGGGACACCCGGCTACACCTTC. It encodes CASSSSGTPGYTF.

The V call is TRBV7-9, the J call TRBJ2-1; a weak D match, TRBD2 (5 bases). Germline lookup yields CDR1 SEHNR and CDR2 FQNEAQ (reference sequence). This CDR3 is built from 15 residues. V lost 1 base to trimming and J lost 7 bases, with 14 bases between them. The CDR3 region has the DNA TGTGCCAGCAGCTTAGTGATCGGCCGGGGTAATGAGCAGTTCTTC. Its translation is CASSLVIGRGNEQFF.

Ten or more counts support this clonotype. This sequence joins TRBV28 and TRBJ2-5, with TRBD1 identical over 10 bases. With V trimmed by 5 bases and J by 5 bases, 8 bases remained unmatched. CDR1 is MDHEN and CDR2 is SYDVKM in the germline V gene. The CDR3 is made up of 15 amino acids. Written as DNA, the CDR3 is TGTGCCAGCAGTACCTGGACAGGGGGGGGGGAGACCCAGTACTTC. Amino acids: CASSTWTGGGETQYF.

At least ten counts were recorded for this clonotype. The chain has TRBV7-9 and TRBJ1-2; D gene unclear. CDR3 size: 13 residues. Trimming took off 5 bases at V and 1 base at J, with 8 bases between the two ends. The germline V gene has CDR1 SEHNR and CDR2 FQNEAQ (reference sequence). CDR3 protein: CASSLDGNYGYTF. CDR3 coding DNA: TGTGCCAGCAGCCTCGACGGTAACTATGGCTACACCTTC. Variable domain in full (rest from reference TRBV7-9 and TRBJ1-2): DTGVSQNPRHKITKRGQNVTFRCDPISEHNRLYWYRQTLGQGPEFLTYFQNEAQLEKSRLLSDRFSAERPKGSFSTLEIQRTEQGDSAMYLCASSLDGNYGYTFGSGTRLTVV.

Ten or more counts support this clonotype. The chain employs TRBV28 and TRBJ1-2, with D unresolved. Trimming took 5 bases from V and 3 from J, leaving 10 bases between them. The CDR3 consists of 13 residues. Germline V lookup: CDR1 MDHEN, CDR2 SYDVKM. CDR3 DNA sequence: TGTGCCAGCAGTCTCAAACCGTACTATGGCTACACCTTC. Protein sequence: CASSLKPYYGYTF.

This clonotype appeared a few times. This rearrangement joins TRBV14 to TRBJ1-2, with 7 nucleotides matching TRBD1. This CDR3 contains 18 residues. CDR1 is SGHDN and CDR2 is FVKESK in the germline V gene. V shed 4 bases and J 4 bases; nucleotides not matched to a gene: 18. CDR3 amino acids: CASSRYGTVRQSLYGYTF. CDR3 sequence (DNA): TGTGCCAGCAGCCGTTATGGGACAGTCCGTCAAAGTCTCTATGGCTACACCTTC.

For this clonotype: It may be a read error: a sequence one base away is much more abundant. The V and J genes are TRBV20-1 and TRBJ2-1; D call uncertain. This CDR3 contains 13 residues. V was pared by 3 bases and J by 10 bases, with 16 bases between. Germline CDR1 DFQATT, CDR2 SNEGSKA (reference sequence). This CDR3 is CSASSVLSYEQFF. DNA of the CDR3: TGCAGTGCTAGTTCGGTGCTCTCCTACGAGCAGTTCTTC.

The sample holds many counts of this clonotype. A much larger clone differs from this one at a single base, so this may be a read error. This chain connects TRBV5-1 to TRBJ2-2; D possibly corresponds to TRBD1 (6 bases). CDR3 length equals 14 residues. Per the germline V gene, CDR1 is SGHRS and CDR2 is YFSETQ. CDR3 sequence reads: CASSSGDGTGERFF. DNA of the CDR3: TGCGCCAGCAGCTCAGGGGATGGAACCGGGGAGCGGTTTTTT.

This clonotype was seen many times. V and J are TRBV27 and TRBJ2-1; 7 bases are shared with TRBD2. Per the germline V gene, CDR1 is MNHEY and CDR2 is SMNVEV (reference sequence). After removal of 10 bases from V and 6 bases from J, the junction contained 18 bases not matched to a gene. This CDR3 comprises 16 residues. DNA of the CDR3: TGTGCCACCATCAGGGCAGCGCGGGGGAGCACCAATGAGCAGTTCTTC. This translates into CATIRAARGSTNEQFF.